Given below is one T cell receptor beta chain in context. What it recognizes is unknown. The sample comes from a study of shared clonotypes between healthy human individuals. Libraries were prepared by immunoSEQ multiplex PCR; TCRdb keeps only in-frame clonotypes and omits some of them. This table has about 2.4 million clones, more than 85% appearing once. Overall study results and limits: Larger richness was generally estimated for naive than memory subsets.

The clonotype comes from a man aged 18 to 30 in good health. Some clones in this sample may be carry-over from other donors' samples. Sequenced: naive CD4+ T cells from PBMCs. Subset denoted: CD45RA+ positively selected.

CDR3 in amino acids: CASSLHNQETQYF. The CDR3 DNA follows: TGTGCCAGCAGTTTACACAATCAAGAGACCCAGTACTTC. V gene TRBV27 combines with J gene TRBJ2-5; D not resolved. Trimming removed 2 bases from V and 2 bases from J, with 6 bases in between. The CDR3 spans 13 residues. Per germline, CDR1 MNHEY and CDR2 SMNVEV (reference sequence).